This is a list of T cell receptor beta chains from one sample in a study of T cells in Graves' hyperthyroidism and ophthalmopathy. TCRdb fed the multiplex PCR reads into MiXCR, producing one record per CDR3 protein. The sample contains over 500,000 distinct CDR3 sequences, approximately 17% of which appear only once. The specimen was blood. Source of these receptors: a woman aged 18-29 years with Graves' ophthalmopathy. CDR3s leave out the opening cysteine and the closing phenylalanine or tryptophan. Size tells how often a clone was seen (once, few, many) or the class of an expanded clone, and some rows leave it out.

J gene	V gene	clone size	CDR3 protein
TRBJ1-2	TRBV6-1	many	ASALRGYGYT
TRBJ2-1	TRBV5-1	few	ASSLAEGSYNEQF
TRBJ2-3	TRBV30	many	AWSVRLAGGTDTQY
TRBJ1-5	TRBV20-1	.	SASRRDDQPQH
TRBJ1-2	TRBV3-1	many	ASSQDARGLRSYT
TRBJ1-2	TRBV6-5	many	ASSYSVGGDDGYT
TRBJ2-3	TRBV3-1	many	ASSPGGAPSTDTQY
TRBJ2-1	TRBV11-3	.	ASSPWGSYEQF
TRBJ2-3	TRBV7-3	many	ASSPMDRGLTDTQY
TRBJ2-3	TRBV12-3/TRBV12-4	.	ASSLGLPYTQY
TRBJ2-1	TRBV6-6	many	ASSYRPAAHNEQF
TRBJ2-3	TRBV19	.	ASSIGEWTDTQY
TRBJ2-3	TRBV11-2	many	ASSPRFTDTQY
TRBJ1-1	TRBV29-1	many	SVEESGAQNTEAF
TRBJ1-5	TRBV20-1	few	SVGSNQPQH
TRBJ2-3	TRBV11-2	many	ASSDVSLASQY
TRBJ2-7	TRBV2	many	ASSWDSSYEQY
TRBJ1-1	TRBV7-9	many	ASSLDRGADTEAF
TRBJ2-2	TRBV5-5	.	ASNPTGATTGELF
TRBJ1-2	TRBV30	many	AWSVADGYT
TRBJ2-7	TRBV6-5	many	ASSYGGAVSSYEQY
TRBJ2-7	TRBV5-1	.	ASSLDGRPREQY
TRBJ2-2	TRBV11-3	many	ASSGSGRLTGELF
TRBJ2-3	TRBV3-1	.	ASSHLRTPTDTQY
TRBJ1-4	TRBV7-9	.	ASSLVSATVEKLF
TRBJ1-3	TRBV2	few	ASSPGVPSGNTIY
TRBJ2-2	TRBV10-2	.	ASRPPYNTGELF
TRBJ1-2	TRBV7-2	.	ASSLAGALGGGYT
TRBJ1-3	TRBV5-1	few	ASSLDGTVRGNTIY
TRBJ1-1	TRBV6-1	many	ASSFVEGLSMNTEAF
TRBJ1-2	TRBV11-2	few	ASSLANFPGDT
TRBJ1-3	TRBV7-9	.	ASSSPGTAGNTIY
TRBJ2-1	TRBV5-1	few	ASSPIAGANNEQF
TRBJ2-1	TRBV28	.	ASSSPRVEESQSYNEQF
TRBJ1-1	TRBV28	many	ASSPDTTEAF
TRBJ2-4	TRBV7-2	few	ASSLGGVINDIQY
TRBJ2-2	TRBV28	many	ATTAVSGELF
TRBJ2-3	TRBV6-4	.	ASSDGTGGSDTQY
TRBJ1-1	TRBV6-5	many	ASSYSTGMNTEAF
TRBJ1-5	TRBV20-1	many	SASRGNSNQPQH
TRBJ2-3	TRBV28	many	ASSPGLAADSTDTQY